This T cell receptor beta chain was captured by sequencing in a study of neurological immune-mediated disorders (dated by TCRdb to 2018 to 2020). For the study in its entirety: Of the roughly 35 multiple sclerosis patients, about 30 had relapsing-remitting MS and 3 had secondary progressive MS. Peripheral blood TCR-beta repertoires from HTLV-I-associated myelopathy (HAM/TSP) patients, multiple sclerosis patients and healthy controls were compared by UMI-based sequencing. Alongside PBMC samples, the set of fewer than 110 TCR-beta libraries contained longitudinal samples, technical triplicates, and paired CD4+ and CD8+ T-cell subsets that had been sorted. The cohort comprised about 68 subjects: some 15 HAM/TSP patients, some 34 multiple sclerosis patients and around 20 healthy controls. Here is what the overall study found, with its caveats: TCR clonal expansion was highest in HAM/TSP patients and lowest in MS patients, with MS patients falling below even healthy controls. Phylogenetic analysis grouped repertoires from 18 of 34 MS patients into a cluster of related CDR3 sequences, suggesting a possible repertoire-level signature. No association of the MS cluster with clinical or MRI features was observed, and the need for larger cohorts was stated by the authors. No identical CDR3 amino acid sequences were shared among expanded clones across subjects, suggesting private TCR-beta repertoires in all groups.

For unsorted PBMC libraries, 2 million PBMCs were used after storage in RNAlater at -80 degrees C until RNA extraction. Multiple sclerosis patients were enrolled in a US clinical protocol under which disease progression was evaluated by magnetic resonance imaging. PBMCs were separated from peripheral blood using Ficoll-Hypaque density gradient centrifugation and then cryopreserved in liquid nitrogen. cDNA synthesis used template-switch 5'RACE with a primer carrying a 10-nucleotide random unique molecular identifier tagging each TCR transcript. Each sequencing run produced over 160 million TCR-beta sequences covering 15-18 subjects. The RNeasy kit was used to extract total RNA. The KAPA Real-time Library Amplification kit was used to amplify TCR-beta VDJ regions with primers for the TCR constant region and the 5'RACE anchor. Sample indexes and Illumina adaptors were added in a first PCR, and a second PCR then increased library yield. After Ampure bead purification, the TCR product of roughly 650 bp was size-selected on a 2% E-gel SizeSelection system. Before pooling, library quality was assessed on a Bioanalyzer, concentration was determined with Qubit, and library quantification was performed with the Kapa Library Quantification kit. Libraries were sequenced paired-end 2 x 150 bp on an Illumina HiSeq 2500. To increase sequence diversity, roughly 24-32% phiX was spiked into each library pool. Concerning the study's data processing: Quality-filtered reads were processed with the UMI-based MiGEC pipeline, and over 90% of raw TCR sequences were removed by the MiGEC pipeline during error correction. VDJ genes were aligned to IMGT germline references, and each clonotype was defined by a unique CDR3 amino acid sequence together with V-J genes. Clonal expansion, Shannon diversity, and CDR3 relatedness (CalcPairwiseDistances, ClusterSamples) were evaluated with VDJtools, and phylogenetic trees were built with CLCbio workbench. A clone was classed as expanded if it had 8 or more unique UMIs, a cutoff based on coefficient-of-variation modelling across technical triplicates. The public reads were reprocessed in TCRdb via fastp at Q25 and MiXCR, keeping in-frame beta chains. Entries are consolidated by CDR3 protein sequence, retaining the most common genes and DNA. The V and J calls here are based on TCRdb, not the publication. This sample holds 70,000 or so distinct CDR3 sequences; approximately 3.4% were observed only once. More than 4% of the sample is taken by the ten largest.

V sheds 5 bases and J sheds 3 bases, leaving 12 bases between their ends. The CDR3 measures 14 amino acids from cysteine to phenylalanine. Left in the record is the CDR3 DNA by itself, 42 bases read in frame from the first base. In the germline V gene, CDR1 corresponds to MNHEY and CDR2 to SVGAGI. This clonotype came up many times. No cognate antigen has been identified for it. Per-nucleotide qualities are absent, and no much larger clonotype sits a single base away. This TCR was recovered from a woman aged 45 to 65 with multiple sclerosis. In this chain, TRBV6-5 is recombined with TRBJ2-3, with a weak D call of TRBD1 (5 bases match). The specimen was PBMCs. For the CDR3, the sequence is CASSRLGVTDTQYF. At the DNA level, the sequence is TGTGCCAGCAGTCGGCTAGGGGTTACAGATACGCAGTATTTT.